This paragraph reports one TCR beta chain. Its target antigen remains unknown. Base quality data are lacking; no much larger clone is found one base away. The record originates from a study of blood T cell repertoires in COVID-19 (TCRdb year 2020). With respect to the entire study: Collaborator samples came from the United States, Italy and Spain and covered acute and convalescent phases of COVID-19. The prospective study material was composed of cDNA or gDNA derived from T cells, B-cell-depleted T cells, or PBMCs. Subjects who had been exposed to COVID-19, were actively infected with it, or had recovered from it provided the deeply sampled blood TCRbeta repertoires that made up the dataset. The repertoires were released in a freely available public database intended as a resource for research on the immune response to SARS-CoV-2. Samples were obtained from the ongoing ImmuneRACE study (first 160 participants) and from over 1,000 subjects provided by 6 global collaborators. Sample metadata almost always included a de-identified subject ID, COVID-19 status, age in years and sex. HLA class I and class II types, where available, came from metadata supplied by the sample provider rather than from assay-based typing.

The collaborating institutions used their own protocols to collect whole blood in K2EDTA tubes. For TCRbeta analysis, collaborators shipped samples as frozen whole blood, isolated PBMCs, or DNA extracted from either of those sample types. The CDR3 measures 14 amino acids from cysteine to phenylalanine. The read is trimmed to its CDR3 DNA, 42 bases read in frame from base 1. The germline V gene (reference sequence) gives CDR1 as LNHDA and CDR2 as SQIVND. Trimming removed 6 bases from V and 5 bases from J, leaving 16 bases between the germline ends. General conclusions and limits of the study: The amount of clinical and demographic metadata varied by source and participant and was provided uncurated.

TCRbeta CDR3 regions were amplified from genomic DNA by means of the immunoSEQ Assay, a bias-controlled multiplex PCR. The original pipeline was this. The number of nucleated cells in each sample was estimated from the amplification of reference gene primers within the assay. To quantify the absolute abundance of each unique TCRbeta CDR3 rearrangement, sequence reads were collapsed and filtered. For each sample, productive Simpson clonality was calculated as the square root of Simpson's diversity index across productive rearrangements. This immuneACCESS table, as held by TCRdb, lists in-frame sequences with V and J called but not all clones. Of the missing ones, under half trace to an unresolved V gene in checked studies; the others have no known cause. That table is the source of V, J and clone size, and D and trimming were worked out from the DNA. This sample comprises 250,000 or so clones, about 80% of them detected only once. Jointly, the top ten make up about 3% of the sample.

This chain is built from TRBV19 and TRBJ1-2; TRBD1 is perhaps the D gene, given 6 matching bases. The source of this sequence is a woman older than 75 with acute or convalescent COVID-19. Sequenced sample: peripheral blood. The sequenced DNA is TGTGCCAGTAGGGAAACAGGGCAACGGTATGGCTACACCTTC. It specifies CASRETGQRYGYTF. Full variable domain (CDR3 extended with the reference TRBV19 and TRBJ1-2 proteins): DGGITQSPKYLFRKEGQNVTLSCEQNLNHDAMYWYRQDPGQGLRLIYYSQIVNDFQKGDIAEGYSVSREKKESFPLTVTSAQKNPTAFYLCASRETGQRYGYTFGSGTRLTVV.